This T cell receptor beta chain came from a study of blood T cell repertoires in COVID-19. For the study at large: Researchers got acute and convalescent COVID-19 samples from the United States, Italy and Spain. Sample material is recorded as cDNA or gDNA derived from T cells, B-cell-depleted T cells, or PBMCs.

CDR1 is KGHSH and CDR2 is LQKENI in the germline V gene. Trimming took 10 bases from V and 2 from J, leaving 17 bases between them. The CDR3 is made up of 14 amino acids. Original analysis: Cell counts per sample came from amplifying reference gene primers. Repertoires were generated with immunoSEQ multiplex PCR, while TCRdb's copy carries only in-frame clones and drops some. D and trimming come from the DNA, and the V and J calls and clone size come from that table. The sample holds roughly 290,000 clones, around 86% seen once. The chain has TRBV18 and TRBJ1-1, with D tentatively TRBD1 (6 bases). This clonotype originated in a woman in her thirties who had recovered from COVID-19. Specimen: peripheral blood. Here the CDR3 DNA reads TGTGCCACCACAACCGGGACACTAAACACTGAAGCTTTCTTT. The encoded protein is CATTTGTLNTEAFF. Full variable domain (outside the CDR3, taken from reference TRBV18 and TRBJ1-1): NAGVMQNPRHLVRRRGQEARLRCSPMKGHSHVYWYRQLPEEGLKFMVYLQKENIIDESGMPKERFSAEFPKEGPSILRIQQVVRGDSAAYFCATTTGTLNTEAFFGQGTRLTVV.